This paragraph reports one T cell receptor beta chain. What it recognizes is unknown. This record belongs to a study of blood T cells in healthy people across ages. General study results and limits: Getting older went along with TCR beta diversity per million T cells dropping roughly linearly.

The CDR3 loop spans 14 amino acids. V was clipped by 5 bases and J by 4 bases; unmatched bases: 5. Per germline, CDR1 WNHNN and CDR2 SYGVQD (reference sequence). Next came a second PCR, run for about 6 to 12 cycles, which used a sample-barcoded 5' primer along with a J-beta primer mix. From the 5' RACE reads, TCRdb called clonotypes with MiXCR, one entry per CDR3 protein. The top ten hold around 32% of the sample, which has about 670,000 distinct CDR3 sequences, approximately 40% seen once. The receptor's source is an elderly man in good health. V usage is TRBV10-1 and J usage is TRBJ2-3, with 8 bases aligning to TRBD1. Input material: blood. The CDR3 coding sequence is TGCGCCAGCAGTTCGGACAGGGACGCAGATACGCAGTATTTT. Its translation: CASSSDRDADTQYF.